This TCR beta chain originates from a study of spatial heterogeneity in lung cancer. Each CDR3 protein is one row after TCRdb ran MiXCR on the 5' RACE reads. The sample holds 20,000 to 25,000 distinct CDR3 sequences, roughly 4.5% seen once. Germline trimming cut 4 bases from V and 6 bases from J; bases unmatched to any gene: 4. This CDR3 has 15 residues. Germline V gives CDR1 LNHDA, CDR2 SQIVND (reference sequence). This clonotype has ten or more counts. The sample's time point: sample taken at primary tumor resection. This specimen consisted of PBMCs, obtained at surgery. The chain employs TRBV19 and TRBJ2-2; TRBD1 agrees at 11 bases. This receptor was identified in a male donor with early-stage non-small cell lung cancer. DNA of the CDR3: TGTGCCAGTAGTACCGGGACAGGGGGATCCGGGGAGCTGTTTTTT. The encoded protein is CASSTGTGGSGELFF.